Each of the 19 T cell receptor beta chains below was sequenced from the same sample in a study of regulatory T cells in long-lasting Graves disease. The TCR library was prepared using RNA isolated from PBMCs. TCRdb re-called the reads with MiXCR, one entry per CDR3 protein. This sample has about 850 distinct CDR3 sequences, with roughly 87% found just once. Material: peripheral blood mononuclear cells (PBMCs), obtained with antithyroid drug treatment, in newly diagnosed or persistent Graves disease (not recorded which). These receptors all come from a man aged 40-50 years with Graves disease.

The rearrangement joins TRBV11-1 to TRBJ2-7; 7 bases agree with TRBD1. This CDR3 is 17 amino acids long. The J segment lost 0 bases and the V segment lost 6 bases, leaving 14 bases of the junction unmatched. CDR1 is SGHAT, CDR2 FQDESV, per germline (reference sequence). CDR3 DNA: TGTGCCAGCAGTTTTGGGGGTGGGACAGTGATCTCCTACGAGCAGTACTTC. This sequence encodes CASSFGGGTVISYEQYF.

V usage is TRBV5-4 and J usage is TRBJ2-1; either TRBD1 or TRBD2 may supply D (6 bases each). Germline V gives CDR1 SGHNT, CDR2 YYREEE (reference sequence). The CDR3 extends over 13 amino acids. Trimming left V 0 bases short and J 10 bases short, with 11 bases between. CDR3 DNA sequence: TGTGCCAGCAGCTTGGTTGGGGGGCACGAGCAGTTCTTC. Translating gives CASSLVGGHEQFF.

The V and J genes are TRBV11-2 and TRBJ2-6, with D maybe TRBD1 (6 bases). The length of the CDR3 is 16 residues. V was cut by 4 bases and J by 2 bases, with 12 bases left in between. Germline CDR1 SGHAT, CDR2 FQNNGV. The CDR3 here is CASSWGHGAGANVLTF. The DNA for the CDR3 is TGTGCCAGCAGCTGGGGGCATGGGGCTGGGGCCAACGTCCTGACTTTC. The whole variable domain, filled in from reference TRBV11-2 and TRBJ2-6, reads EAGVAQSPRYKIIEKRQSVAFWCNPISGHATLYWYQQILGQGPKLLIQFQNNGVVDDSQLPKDRFSAERLKGVDSTLKIQPAKLEDSAVYLCASSWGHGAGANVLTFGAGSRLTVL.

The V and J genes are TRBV18 and TRBJ2-3, with no clear D. CDR3 size: 12 residues. V was shortened by 1 base and J by 5 bases, with 4 bases between the two germline ends. CDR1 is KGHSH, CDR2 LQKENI, per germline. The DNA for the CDR3 is TGTGCCAGCTCACCACTGGGAGATACGCAGTATTTT. Translation: CASSPLGDTQYF.

This chain uses TRBV20-1 with TRBJ1-5; a weak D match, TRBD1 (5 bases). Germline V gene lookup returns CDR1 DFQATT and CDR2 SNEGSKA (reference sequence). Trimming removed 4 bases at V and 1 base at J, with 11 bases between. The CDR3 runs 14 residues. CDR3 sequence (DNA): TGCAGTGCTACACAAGGGACCAGCAATCAGCCCCAGCATTTT. This translates into CSATQGTSNQPQHF.

The chain has TRBV5-1 and TRBJ2-7; the D gene is possibly TRBD1 (5 bases). Germline lookup yields CDR1 SGHRS and CDR2 YFSETQ. V lost 3 bases to trimming and J lost 2 bases, with 9 bases between them. This CDR3 spans 13 amino acids. In DNA, the CDR3 is TGCGCCAGCAGCTCGCAGGGTGCCTACGAGCAGTACTTC. Protein sequence: CASSSQGAYEQYF.

The chain carries TRBV4-3 and TRBJ2-1; D not certain. This CDR3 has 15 residues. CDR1 and CDR2 from the germline V gene are LGHNA and YSLEER. V was pared by 0 bases and J by 2 bases, with 8 bases between. This chain's CDR3 is CASSQDRGPYNEQFF. CDR3 bases: TGCGCCAGCAGCCAAGATAGAGGACCCTACAATGAGCAGTTCTTC.

V usage is TRBV28 and J usage is TRBJ2-7; 8 positions agree with TRBD1. This CDR3 comprises 14 residues. Germline values: CDR1 MDHEN, CDR2 SYDVKM. V shed 6 bases, J shed 3 bases, and the junction held 7 bases outside the gene matches. CDR3 coding DNA: TGTGCCAGCAGCCCTGACAGGGGTGACTACGAGCAGTACTTC. This gives the protein CASSPDRGDYEQYF. Drawing the rest from reference TRBV28 and TRBJ2-7, the complete variable domain is DVKVTQSSRYLVKRTGEKVFLECVQDMDHENMFWYRQDPGLGLRLIYFSYDVKMKEKGDIPEGYSVSREKKERFSLILESASTNQTSMYLCASSPDRGDYEQYFGPGTRLTVT.

The rearrangement links TRBV7-7 to TRBJ2-2; D ambiguous. The CDR3 consists of 13 residues. Trimming removed 5 bases from V and 4 bases from J, with 8 bases in between. The germline V gene has CDR1 SSHAT and CDR2 FNYEAQ (reference sequence). In DNA, the CDR3 is TGTGCCAGCAGCCGGTCGGGCACCGGGGAGCTGTTTTTT. It is translated as CASSRSGTGELFF. Variable domain in full (rest from reference TRBV7-7 and TRBJ2-2): GAGVSQSPRYKVTKRGQDVTLRCDPISSHATLYWYQQALGQGPEFLTYFNYEAQPDKSGLPSDRFSAERPEGSISTLTIQRTEQRDSAMYRCASSRSGTGELFFGEGSRLTVL.

The V and J genes are TRBV18 and TRBJ2-1; no definite D call. The V end was cut by 3 bases, the J end by 2 bases, with 14 bases between. The CDR3 extends over 16 amino acids. Germline V lookup: CDR1 KGHSH, CDR2 LQKENI. CDR3 sequence: CASSPPGPPTYNEQFF. CDR3 nucleotides: TGTGCCAGCTCACCCCCCGGGCCCCCAACCTACAATGAGCAGTTCTTC.

The CDR3 bases are TGCGCCAGCAGTCGTGGACAGGGCCCGATGGAAATACAGTACTTC. It codes for CASSRGQGPMEIQYF. The J gene is TRBJ2-7, the V gene TRBV5-1; 8 positions match TRBD1. The germline V gene has CDR1 SGHRS and CDR2 YFSETQ. Germline trimming cut 5 bases from V and 10 bases from J; bases unmatched to any gene: 17. The CDR3 contains 15 residues.

This clonotype was observed a handful of times. The chain joins TRBV24-1 to TRBJ2-2; D possibly corresponds to TRBD2 (6 bases). From germline, CDR1 is KGHDR and CDR2 SFDVKD. Trimming shortened V by 1 base and J by 6 bases, and 11 bases separated the two germline ends. The CDR3 has 15 residues. In DNA form, the CDR3 reads TGTGCCACCAGTGATTTCAGCAGGGAGGCCGGGGAGCTGTTTTTT. Protein product: CATSDFSREAGELFF.

This clonotype was seen once. V and J are TRBV28 and TRBJ1-2; D possibly corresponds to TRBD1 (5 bases). The CDR3 sequence is 12 residues long. Germline V gene sequence: CDR1 MDHEN, CDR2 SYDVKM. V was shortened by 3 bases and J by 6 bases, with 8 bases between the two germline ends. The CDR3 bases are TGTGCCAGCAGTTTCGGAGGGGATGGCTACACCTTC. Protein: CASSFGGDGYTF.

The chain recombines TRBV5-1 with TRBJ1-2; 8 bases line up with TRBD1. The length of the CDR3 is 14 residues. CDR1 SGHRS and CDR2 YFSETQ come from the germline V gene. Trimming took 0 bases from V and 4 from J; bases not matched to a gene: 2. In DNA, the CDR3 is TGCGCCAGCAGCTTGGGCACAGGGGGCTATGGCTACACCTTC. Translating it yields CASSLGTGGYGYTF. The complete variable domain, with remaining parts taken from reference TRBV5-1 and TRBJ1-2, reads KAGVTQTPRYLIKTRGQQVTLSCSPISGHRSVSWYQQTPGQGLQFLFEYFSETQRNKGNFPGRFSGRQFSNSRSEMNVSTLELGDSALYLCASSLGTGGYGYTFGSGTRLTVV.

V is TRBV7-3 and J is TRBJ2-1, with D possibly being TRBD2 (5 bases). The CDR3 consists of 15 residues. Trimming stripped 1 base from V and 5 bases from J, with 12 bases between. CDR1 and CDR2 (germline): SGHTA, FQGTGA. The CDR3 loop reads CASSLMSQTNNEQFF. CDR3 DNA: TGTGCCAGCAGCTTAATGAGTCAGACTAACAATGAGCAGTTCTTC.

The chain is built from TRBV6-2 or TRBV6-3 and TRBJ2-7; 7 bases align to TRBD2. The V and J ends lost 0 bases and 9 bases, in that order; junction bases with no gene match: 14. In germline, CDR1 is MNHEY, CDR2 SVGEGT. CDR3 length equals 16 residues. The CDR3 DNA sequence: TGTGCCAGCAGTTACTCGGGCCAGCGGGGTGACTTGGGGCAGTACTTC. Protein product: CASSYSGQRGDLGQYF.

V usage is TRBV19 and J usage is TRBJ1-1; D is uncertain. V was clipped by 3 bases and J by 8 bases, with 10 bases between them. The CDR3 extends over 12 amino acids. CDR1 is LNHDA and CDR2 is SQIVND in the germline V gene (reference sequence). CDR3 coding DNA: TGTGCCAGTAGTATTATTCCCGGGGAAGCTTTCTTT. It yields the protein CASSIIPGEAFF. The entire variable domain, with the rest obtained from reference TRBV19 and TRBJ1-1, is as follows: DGGITQSPKYLFRKEGQNVTLSCEQNLNHDAMYWYRQDPGQGLRLIYYSQIVNDFQKGDIAEGYSVSREKKESFPLTVTSAQKNPTAFYLCASSIIPGEAFFGQGTRLTVV.

The rearrangement links TRBV4-2 to TRBJ2-5, with 8 bases aligning to TRBD2. After removal of 5 bases from V and 0 bases from J, the junction contained 8 bases not matched to a gene. The CDR3 covers 16 residues. The germline V gene encodes CDR1 LGHNA and CDR2 YNFKEQ. CDR3 amino acids: CASSKSGGRYQETQYF. CDR3 in DNA: TGTGCCAGCAGCAAAAGCGGGGGCCGGTACCAAGAGACCCAGTACTTC.

Here the CDR3 reads CASCGLAGYEQYF. The CDR3 nucleotides are TGTGCCAGCTGCGGACTAGCGGGGTACGAGCAGTACTTC. The chain couples TRBV11-2 to TRBJ2-7, with 12 bases fitting TRBD2. The CDR3 spans 13 residues. V was clipped by 8 bases and J by 4 bases; unmatched bases: 3. CDR1 SGHAT and CDR2 FQNNGV come from the germline V gene.